A selection of T cell receptor beta chains follows, all from one sample in a study of T cell responses to AZD1222 COVID-19 vaccine. This table comes from immunoSEQ multiplex PCR, and its TCRdb copy is limited to in-frame clones, with some not included. The profile shows fewer than 200,000 clones, roughly 88% of them singletons. The sample in question was peripheral blood, obtained 28 days after the second AZD1222 dose. These receptor sequences come from an adult who received the AZD1222 COVID-19 vaccine. Each CDR3 is given with its conserved first and last residue. The order of the fields is V gene, D gene, J gene, clone size, CDR3 protein, CDR3 DNA. D genes are given only for firm matches. The size entry is marked missing in some rows and otherwise reads once, few, many or a size class.

V gene: TRBV7-2
D gene: -
J gene: TRBJ2-1
clone size: -
CDR3 protein: CASSLRQTDHNEQFF
CDR3 DNA: TGTGCCAGCAGCCTTAGACAGACGGACCACAATGAGCAGTTCTTC

V gene: TRBV19
D gene: TRBD2
J gene: TRBJ2-3
clone size: -
CDR3 protein: CASSSLLAGDTDTQYF
CDR3 DNA: TGTGCCAGTAGTTCTCTGCTAGCGGGGGACACAGATACGCAGTATTTT

V gene: TRBV6-5
D gene: -
J gene: TRBJ1-1
clone size: -
CDR3 protein: CASNPLGTGEAFF
CDR3 DNA: TGTGCCAGCAACCCCCTGGGGACGGGAGAAGCTTTCTTT

V gene: TRBV4-2
D gene: -
J gene: TRBJ1-4
clone size: -
CDR3 protein: CASSQAKGNTNEKLFF
CDR3 DNA: TGTGCCAGCAGCCAAGCAAAGGGCAATACTAATGAAAAACTGTTTTTT

V gene: TRBV4-1
D gene: TRBD1
J gene: TRBJ2-7
clone size: -
CDR3 protein: CASSQKSTGEEQYF
CDR3 DNA: TGCGCCAGCAGCCAAAAAAGTACAGGGGAAGAGCAGTACTTC

V gene: TRBV30
D gene: -
J gene: TRBJ1-2
clone size: -
CDR3 protein: CATPGRQPNYGYTF
CDR3 DNA: TGTGCCACCCCAGGACGCCAGCCGAACTATGGCTACACCTTC

V gene: TRBV24-1
D gene: -
J gene: TRBJ1-6
clone size: -
CDR3 protein: CATSAGSGGRRRAPLHF
CDR3 DNA: TGTGCCACCAGTGCTGGATCGGGCGGCCGTAGACGAGCACCCCTCCACTTT

V gene: TRBV5-4
D gene: -
J gene: TRBJ1-6
clone size: -
CDR3 protein: CASSLQGTDSPLHF
CDR3 DNA: TGTGCCAGCAGCTTGCAGGGGACGGATTCACCCCTCCACTTT

V gene: TRBV20-1
D gene: -
J gene: TRBJ2-2
clone size: -
CDR3 protein: CSASWGRLTGELFF
CDR3 DNA: TGCAGTGCTAGTTGGGGACGTCTCACCGGGGAGCTGTTTTTT

V gene: TRBV19
D gene: -
J gene: TRBJ2-6
clone size: -
CDR3 protein: CASSIDVGSGANVLTF
CDR3 DNA: TGTGCCAGTAGTATTGACGTCGGCTCTGGGGCCAACGTCCTGACTTTC

V gene: TRBV6-1
D gene: TRBD2
J gene: TRBJ2-7
clone size: few
CDR3 protein: CASSDRSGGSYEQYF
CDR3 DNA: TGTGCCAGCAGTGATCGTAGCGGGGGGTCCTACGAGCAGTACTTC

V gene: TRBV18
D gene: -
J gene: TRBJ2-1
clone size: -
CDR3 protein: CASSPSQGQSNEQFF
CDR3 DNA: TGTGCCAGCTCACCATCACAGGGCCAGTCCAATGAGCAGTTCTTC

V gene: TRBV5-1
D gene: TRBD1
J gene: TRBJ1-3
clone size: -
CDR3 protein: CASSLGGTVYGNTIYF
CDR3 DNA: TGCGCCAGCAGCTTGGGTGGGACAGTGTATGGAAACACCATATATTTT

V gene: TRBV7-3
D gene: TRBD2
J gene: TRBJ2-2
clone size: -
CDR3 protein: CASEQRGRNTGELFF
CDR3 DNA: TGTGCCAGCGAACAGCGGGGGAGGAACACCGGGGAGCTGTTTTTT

V gene: TRBV5-1
D gene: -
J gene: TRBJ1-5
clone size: -
CDR3 protein: CASSLTAGDQPQHF
CDR3 DNA: TGCGCCAGCAGCTTAACTGCAGGGGATCAGCCCCAGCATTTT

V gene: TRBV27
D gene: TRBD1
J gene: TRBJ1-6
clone size: -
CDR3 protein: CASSLSQGGNSPLHF
CDR3 DNA: TGTGCCAGCAGTTTATCCCAGGGGGGTAATTCACCCCTCCACTTT

V gene: TRBV4-1
D gene: -
J gene: TRBJ1-1
clone size: -
CDR3 protein: CASSQGPIRSTEAFF
CDR3 DNA: TGCGCCAGCAGCCAAGGGCCTATAAGGAGCACTGAAGCTTTCTTT

V gene: TRBV25-1
D gene: -
J gene: TRBJ2-2
clone size: -
CDR3 protein: CASSGPGAGELFF
CDR3 DNA: TGTGCCAGCAGCGGACCAGGGGCCGGGGAGCTGTTTTTT

V gene: TRBV3-1/TRBV3-2
D gene: -
J gene: TRBJ2-1
clone size: -
CDR3 protein: CASSQEGGEQFF
CDR3 DNA: TGTGCCAGCAGCCAAGAAGGGGGTGAGCAGTTCTTC

V gene: TRBV6-2/TRBV6-3
D gene: -
J gene: TRBJ1-5
clone size: -
CDR3 protein: CASSYSAGVTYSNQPQHF
CDR3 DNA: TGTGCCAGCAGTTACTCTGCAGGGGTTACATATAGCAATCAGCCCCAGCATTTT

V gene: TRBV5-1
D gene: TRBD1
J gene: TRBJ2-7
clone size: -
CDR3 protein: CASSGGPGQGPYEQYF
CDR3 DNA: TGCGCCAGCAGCGGGGGACCGGGACAGGGCCCCTACGAGCAGTACTTC

V gene: TRBV4-1
D gene: -
J gene: TRBJ2-1
clone size: -
CDR3 protein: CASSQGGSSYNEQFF
CDR3 DNA: TGCGCCAGCAGCCAAGGGGGTTCTTCCTACAATGAGCAGTTCTTC

V gene: TRBV19
D gene: TRBD1
J gene: TRBJ2-7
clone size: -
CDR3 protein: CASSIAGGNSYEQYF
CDR3 DNA: TGTGCCAGTAGTATCGCAGGGGGAAATTCCTACGAGCAGTACTTC

V gene: TRBV4-3
D gene: -
J gene: TRBJ1-2
clone size: -
CDR3 protein: CASSQVRGSYGYTF
CDR3 DNA: TGCGCCAGCAGCCAAGTCCGGGGGTCCTATGGCTACACCTTC

V gene: TRBV27
D gene: TRBD1
J gene: TRBJ1-2
clone size: -
CDR3 protein: CASSLAGQTYGYTF
CDR3 DNA: TGTGCCAGCAGTTTAGCGGGACAGACCTATGGCTACACCTTC

V gene: TRBV19
D gene: -
J gene: TRBJ1-6
clone size: -
CDR3 protein: CASSIGTLRSGSPLHF
CDR3 DNA: TGTGCCAGTAGTATTGGGACCCTAAGAAGCGGCTCACCCCTCCACTTT

V gene: TRBV5-1
D gene: -
J gene: TRBJ2-1
clone size: -
CDR3 protein: CASRAQGPSFDEQFF
CDR3 DNA: TGCGCCAGCAGGGCCCAGGGGCCCTCCTTTGATGAGCAGTTCTTC

V gene: TRBV7-9
D gene: -
J gene: TRBJ2-5
clone size: -
CDR3 protein: CASSPRASQETQYF
CDR3 DNA: TGTGCCAGCAGCCCACGGGCCTCACAAGAGACCCAGTACTTC